This T cell receptor beta chain was found in a study of OX40 agonist ivuxolimab in advanced cancers. Study-wide background: Each dose-escalation patient presented with hepatocellular carcinoma, melanoma, renal cell or head and neck cancer. Mean age approximately 66 years, range about 23 to 80; 82.7% male. General study findings and limits: Compared with CD4+, CD8+ T cells on average had more expanded clones. Among the least clonally expanded were partial responders at 0.1-3.0 mg/kg.

Turning to this clone: Its target is unknown. The same CDR3 arises from other DNA sequences in this sample as well.

The CDR3 is 14 amino acids. Trimming removed 1 base from V and 1 base from J, with 6 bases in between. CDR1 is SGHNT and CDR2 is YENEEA in the germline V gene. Measured with immunoSEQ multiplex PCR; TCRdb has only the in-frame clones, and not every one. The top ten hold 2.2% of the sample, which has over 55,000 clones, approximately 91% seen once. The rearrangement uses TRBV11-3 and TRBJ2-3; D unresolved. Sequencing used CD4+ or CD8+ T cells sorted from blood, obtained in a trial of the OX40 agonist ivuxolimab. The TCR comes from an adult with an advanced solid tumor such as melanoma, head and neck, liver or kidney cancer. CDR3 sequence: CASSLVAGTDTQYF. The CDR3 nucleotides read TGTGCCAGCAGCTTAGTCGCAGGCACAGATACGCAGTATTTT.